A single sample is the source of the 7 T cell receptor beta chains below, sequenced in a study of beta chain features in type 1 diabetes. The study, taken as a whole, reports: Shortening that was moderate but significant affected the TCRB CDR3s of Type 1 diabetes patients in all four CD4+ subsets.

Their recognized antigens are unknown. Every bit of the isolated RNA underwent reverse transcription, so sequencing read expressed TCRB transcripts. Profiling relied on immunoSEQ multiplex PCR, and the TCRdb table lists in-frame clones only, not all of them. The top ten clones hold roughly 0.77% of a sample with 15,000 or so clones, about 70% of them seen once. Sequenced input: stem cell memory CD4+ T cells from blood. All receptors derive from a young man with type 1 diabetes.

The chain uses TRBV5-1 and TRBJ2-3, with 12 bases lining up with TRBD2. The CDR3 contains 16 residues. Germline V gives CDR1 SGHRS, CDR2 YFSETQ. The V gene end was trimmed by 4 bases and the J gene end by 2 bases; junction bases not matched to a gene: 5. For the CDR3, the DNA is TGCGCCAGCAGCCTAGGACTAGCGGGGAACACAGATACGCAGTATTTT. It codes for CASSLGLAGNTDTQYF.

The chain links TRBV27 to TRBJ1-6, with D maybe TRBD1 (6 bases). The CDR3 is 14 residues long. Germline V gene data show CDR1 as MNHEY and CDR2 as SMNVEV (reference sequence). V was clipped by 8 bases and J by 10 bases, with 18 bases between them. Here the CDR3 DNA reads TGTGCCAGCTCCCGGGGGGGGCGCGGGTCACCCCTCCACTTT. Protein sequence: CASSRGGRGSPLHF.

V and J are TRBV2 and TRBJ1-1; the D is unclear. CDR3 size: 13 residues. V dropped 6 bases and J dropped 1 base, with 9 bases sitting between them. Germline V CDR1 and CDR2: SNHLY, FYNNEI. The CDR3 region has the DNA TGTGCCAGCAGCGCCCGGGAGAACACTGAAGCTTTCTTT. Translation: CASSARENTEAFF.

This clone has just one count. The CDR3 here is CASSLQGELFF. The CDR3 DNA reads as TGTGCCAGTAGTTTGCAGGGGGAGCTGTTTTTT. This chain uses TRBV19 with TRBJ2-2; no clear D. Germline values: CDR1 LNHDA, CDR2 SQIVND (reference sequence). V was cut by 5 bases and J by 8 bases, with 6 bases left in between. The CDR3 runs to 11 residues.

V and J are TRBV5-4 and TRBJ2-5, with 7 bases aligning to TRBD1. This CDR3 has 13 amino acids. J was trimmed by 2 bases and V by 4 bases; bases with no gene match: 2. Per the germline V gene, CDR1 is SGHNT and CDR2 is YYREEE (reference sequence). The CDR3 region is CASSLQGQETQYF. In DNA, the CDR3 is TGTGCCAGCAGCCTACAGGGGCAAGAGACCCAGTACTTC.

Only a few counts were recorded for this clone. V gene TRBV2 combines with J gene TRBJ1-2; TRBD1 matches at 9 bases. The CDR3 totals 13 residues. CDR1 is SNHLY and CDR2 is FYNNEI in the germline V gene. Trimming took 4 bases from V and 13 from J; bases not matched to a gene: 10. CDR3 amino acids: CASSVYEGTGSTF. The CDR3 region has the DNA TGTGCCAGCAGTGTCTACGAGGGGACAGGGTCCACCTTC. The full variable domain, in which reference TRBV2 and TRBJ1-2 provide the parts outside the CDR3, is EPEVTQTPSHQVTQMGQEVILRCVPISNHLYFYWYRQILGQKVEFLVSFYNNEISEKSEIFDDQFSVERPDGSNFTLKIRSTKLEDSAMYFCASSVYEGTGSTFGSGTRLTVV.

The V and J genes are TRBV6-6 and TRBJ2-2; 10 bases line up with TRBD1. CDR1 and CDR2 from the germline V gene are MNHNY and SVGAGI (reference sequence). With V trimmed by 6 bases and J by 0 bases, 4 bases remained unmatched. This CDR3 region has 16 residues. CDR3 region: CASRRDRGPNTGELFF. The DNA for the CDR3 is TGTGCCAGCAGACGGGACAGGGGCCCGAACACCGGGGAGCTGTTTTTT.